This T cell receptor beta chain was captured by sequencing in a study of a mutant IDH1 vaccine in newly diagnosed glioma. Overall study context: Treated patients, about 60% male and approximately 38% female, averaged roughly 40 years of age.

Study conclusions and caveats: Pseudoprogression seemed unrelated to changes in top peripheral T cell clonotypes.

With respect to this clone: Antigen unknown.

Time point denoted: baseline, week 1 (first vaccination visit). The treatment was: pre-vaccination baseline after standard-of-care therapy. Generated by immunoSEQ multiplex PCR, the TCRdb table keeps only in-frame clones and is missing some. The repertoire holds approximately 92,000 clones, with 80% to 90% as singletons. Sequenced material: PBMCs, taken from a glioma patient treated with radiotherapy, temozolomide or both. This clonotype was sampled from a woman between 45 and 65 years old with glioma.

The CDR3 DNA reads as TGTGCCAGCAGCGTAGGCTCCAAGTCTGGGGCCAACGTCCTGACTTTC. It yields the protein CASSVGSKSGANVLTF. This sequence joins TRBV9 and TRBJ2-6; D remains ambiguous. The germline CDR1 and CDR2 sequences are SGDLS and YYNGEE. The CDR3 covers 16 residues. V dropped 0 bases and J dropped 1 base, with 8 bases sitting between them.